This TCR beta chain derives from a study of T cells after posttransplantation cyclophosphamide. Clones were read by immunoSEQ multiplex PCR, and TCRdb kept only the in-frame ones, dropping some. The sample carries 15,000 to 20,000 clones, around 90% recorded once. Germline V gene data show CDR1 as MNHEY and CDR2 as SMNVEV (reference sequence). The CDR3 runs 15 residues. V lost 5 bases and J lost 1, with 14 bases in between. This clone was found once. Busulfan-fludarabine conditioning, marrow transplant, and cyclophosphamide on days +3 and +4 were administered. The rearrangement links TRBV27 to TRBJ1-1; D perhaps matches TRBD1 (6 bases). Sequences were derived from PBMCs, sampled after allogeneic stem cell transplant with posttransplant cyclophosphamide. This clonotype was obtained from a female patient aged 35 to 55 who received an allogeneic stem cell transplant from a related donor, was CMV-positive, and had no GVHD. Some T cells may trace back to the graft donor. The CDR3 is CASSTRTVPNTEAFF. Written as DNA, the CDR3 is TGTGCCAGCAGTACCCGGACAGTCCCGAACACTGAAGCTTTCTTT.